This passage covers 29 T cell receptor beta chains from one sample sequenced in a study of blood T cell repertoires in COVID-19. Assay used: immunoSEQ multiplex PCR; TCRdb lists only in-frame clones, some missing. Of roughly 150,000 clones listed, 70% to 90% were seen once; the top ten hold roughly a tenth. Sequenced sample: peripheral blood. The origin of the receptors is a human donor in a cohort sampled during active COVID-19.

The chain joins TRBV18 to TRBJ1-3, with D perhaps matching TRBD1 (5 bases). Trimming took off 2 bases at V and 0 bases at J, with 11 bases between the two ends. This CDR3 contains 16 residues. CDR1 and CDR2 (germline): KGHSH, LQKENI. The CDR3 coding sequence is TGTGCCAGCTCACCAGATGGCAGGGACTCTGGAAACACCATATATTTT. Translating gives CASSPDGRDSGNTIYF.

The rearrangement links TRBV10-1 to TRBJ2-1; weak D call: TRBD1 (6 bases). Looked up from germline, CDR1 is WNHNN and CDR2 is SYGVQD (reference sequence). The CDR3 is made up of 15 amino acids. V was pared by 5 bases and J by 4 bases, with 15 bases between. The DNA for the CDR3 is TGCGCCAGCAGTTCCGGGACAAGCTTATACAATGAGCAGTTCTTC. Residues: CASSSGTSLYNEQFF.

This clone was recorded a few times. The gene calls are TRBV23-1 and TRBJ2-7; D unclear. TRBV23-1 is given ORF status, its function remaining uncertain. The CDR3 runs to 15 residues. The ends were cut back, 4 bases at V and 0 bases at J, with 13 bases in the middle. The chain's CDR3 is CASSLAEASSYEQYF. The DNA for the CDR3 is TGCGCCAGCAGTCTGGCAGAGGCGAGCTCCTACGAGCAGTACTTC.

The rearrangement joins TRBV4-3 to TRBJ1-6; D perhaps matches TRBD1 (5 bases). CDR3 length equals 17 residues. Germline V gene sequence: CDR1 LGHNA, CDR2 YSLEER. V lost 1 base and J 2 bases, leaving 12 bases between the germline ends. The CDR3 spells CASSQGQGATYNSPLHF. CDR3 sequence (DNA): TGCGCCAGCAGCCAAGGCCAAGGGGCCACCTATAATTCACCCCTCCACTTT.

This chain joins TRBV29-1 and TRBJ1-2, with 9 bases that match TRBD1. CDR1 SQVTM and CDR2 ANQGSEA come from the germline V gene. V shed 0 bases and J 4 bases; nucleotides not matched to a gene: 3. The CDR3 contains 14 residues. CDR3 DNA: TGCAGCGTTGAAGATCAGGACAGGGGCTATGGCTACACCTTC. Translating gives CSVEDQDRGYGYTF.

The CDR3 sequence is CASSGASGTASYEQYF. Here the CDR3 DNA reads TGTGCCAGCAGTGGTGCTTCGGGGACTGCCTCCTACGAGCAGTACTTC. V and J are TRBV6-1 and TRBJ2-7; TRBD2 might be the D (6 bases). V was cut by 4 bases and J by 0 bases, with 16 bases left in between. The CDR3 consists of 16 residues. In germline, CDR1 is MNHNS, CDR2 SASEGT.

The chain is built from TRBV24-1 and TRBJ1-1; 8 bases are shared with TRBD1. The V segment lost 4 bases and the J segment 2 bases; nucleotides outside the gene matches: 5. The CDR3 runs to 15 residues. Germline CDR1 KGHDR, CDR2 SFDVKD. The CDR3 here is CATSDSGGLNTEAFF. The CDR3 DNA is TGTGCCACCAGTGACTCAGGGGGCCTTAACACTGAAGCTTTCTTT.

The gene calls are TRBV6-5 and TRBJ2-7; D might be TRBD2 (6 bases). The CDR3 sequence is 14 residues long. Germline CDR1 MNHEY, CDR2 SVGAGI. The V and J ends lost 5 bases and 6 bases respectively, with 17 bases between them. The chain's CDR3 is CASSRTPGVGEQYF. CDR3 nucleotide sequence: TGTGCCAGCAGTCGGACCCCGGGAGTAGGCGAGCAGTACTTC.

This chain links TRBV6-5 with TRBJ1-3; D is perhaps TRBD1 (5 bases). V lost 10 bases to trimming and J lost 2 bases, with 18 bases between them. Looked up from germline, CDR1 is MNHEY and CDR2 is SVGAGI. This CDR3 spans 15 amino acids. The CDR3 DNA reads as TGTGCCACCGAGGGAGGTTGGGGGACTGGAAACACCATATATTTT. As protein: CATEGGWGTGNTIYF.

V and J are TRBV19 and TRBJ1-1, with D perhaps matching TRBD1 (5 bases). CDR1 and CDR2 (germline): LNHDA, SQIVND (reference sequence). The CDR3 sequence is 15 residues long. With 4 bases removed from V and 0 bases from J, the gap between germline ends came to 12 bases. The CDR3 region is CASSNSGGVNTEAFF. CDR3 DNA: TGTGCCAGTAGTAATTCCGGGGGGGTGAACACTGAAGCTTTCTTT.

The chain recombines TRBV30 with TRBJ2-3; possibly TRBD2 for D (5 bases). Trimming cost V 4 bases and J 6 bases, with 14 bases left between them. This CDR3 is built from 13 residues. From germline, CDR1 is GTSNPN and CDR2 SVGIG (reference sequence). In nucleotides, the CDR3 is TGTGCCTGGACCTTTCTGAGGGTCGATACGCAGTATTTT. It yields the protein CAWTFLRVDTQYF.

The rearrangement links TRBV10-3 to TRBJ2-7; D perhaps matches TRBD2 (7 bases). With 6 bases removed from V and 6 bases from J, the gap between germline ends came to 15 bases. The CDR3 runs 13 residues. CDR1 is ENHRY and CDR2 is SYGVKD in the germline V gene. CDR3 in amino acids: CAISPQGGAEQYF. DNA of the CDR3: TGTGCCATCAGCCCACAGGGAGGGGCCGAGCAGTACTTC.

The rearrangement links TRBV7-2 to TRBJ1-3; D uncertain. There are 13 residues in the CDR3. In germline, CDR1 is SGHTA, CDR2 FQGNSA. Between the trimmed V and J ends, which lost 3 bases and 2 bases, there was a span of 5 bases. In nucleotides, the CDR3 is TGTGCCAGCAGCTTTTTTACTGGAAACACCATATATTTT. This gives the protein CASSFFTGNTIYF.

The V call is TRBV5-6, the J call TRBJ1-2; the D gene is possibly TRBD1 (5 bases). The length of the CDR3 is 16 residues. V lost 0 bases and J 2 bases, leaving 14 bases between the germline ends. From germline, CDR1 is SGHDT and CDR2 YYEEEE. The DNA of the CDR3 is TGTGCCAGCAGCTTGGAGCAGGGAGGGGCGAACTATGGCTACACCTTC. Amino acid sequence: CASSLEQGGANYGYTF.

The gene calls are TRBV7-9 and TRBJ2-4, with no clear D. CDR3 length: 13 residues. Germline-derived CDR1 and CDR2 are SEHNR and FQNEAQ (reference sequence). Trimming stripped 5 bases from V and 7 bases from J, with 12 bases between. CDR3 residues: CASSPPGVNIQYF. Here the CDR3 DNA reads TGTGCCAGCAGCCCCCCGGGTGTGAACATTCAGTACTTC.

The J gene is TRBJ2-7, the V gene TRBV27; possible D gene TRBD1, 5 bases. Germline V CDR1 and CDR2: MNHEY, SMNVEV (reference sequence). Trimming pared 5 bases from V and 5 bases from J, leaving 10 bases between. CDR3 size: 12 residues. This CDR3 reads CASSGDRDEQYF. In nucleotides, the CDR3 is TGTGCCAGCAGTGGCGACAGAGACGAGCAGTACTTC.

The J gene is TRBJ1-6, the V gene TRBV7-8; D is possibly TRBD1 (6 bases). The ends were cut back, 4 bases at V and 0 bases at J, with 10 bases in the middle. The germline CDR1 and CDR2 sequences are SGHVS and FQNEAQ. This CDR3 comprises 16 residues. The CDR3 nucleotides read TGTGCCAGCAGCTACAGGGATAGCTCCTATAATTCACCCCTCCACTTT. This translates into CASSYRDSSYNSPLHF.

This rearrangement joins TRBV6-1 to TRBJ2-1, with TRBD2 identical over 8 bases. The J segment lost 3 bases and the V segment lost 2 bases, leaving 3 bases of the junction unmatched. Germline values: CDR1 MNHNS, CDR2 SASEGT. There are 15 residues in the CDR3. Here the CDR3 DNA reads TGTGCCAGCAGTGAACGGGGGGGGGTCTACAATGAGCAGTTCTTC. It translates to CASSERGGVYNEQFF.

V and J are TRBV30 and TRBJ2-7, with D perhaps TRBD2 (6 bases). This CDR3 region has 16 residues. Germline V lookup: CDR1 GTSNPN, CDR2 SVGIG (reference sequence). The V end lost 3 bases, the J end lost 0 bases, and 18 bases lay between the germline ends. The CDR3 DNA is TGTGCCTGGAGACGACCCTGGGGGGTAAGCTCCTACGAGCAGTACTTC. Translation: CAWRRPWGVSSYEQYF.

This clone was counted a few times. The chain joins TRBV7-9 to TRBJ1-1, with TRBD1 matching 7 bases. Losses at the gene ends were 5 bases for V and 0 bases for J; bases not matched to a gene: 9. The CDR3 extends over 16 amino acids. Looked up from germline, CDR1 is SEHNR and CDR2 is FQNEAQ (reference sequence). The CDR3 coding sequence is TGTGCCAGCAGCCCCGGGACAGCCAACATGAACACTGAAGCTTTCTTT. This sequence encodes CASSPGTANMNTEAFF.

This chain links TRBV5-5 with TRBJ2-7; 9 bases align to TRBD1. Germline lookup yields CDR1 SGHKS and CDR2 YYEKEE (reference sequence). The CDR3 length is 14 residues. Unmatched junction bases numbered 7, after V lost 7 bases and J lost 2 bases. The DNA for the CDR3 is TGTGCCAGCGCACGACAGGGGGGACCCTACGAGCAGTACTTC. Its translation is CASARQGGPYEQYF.

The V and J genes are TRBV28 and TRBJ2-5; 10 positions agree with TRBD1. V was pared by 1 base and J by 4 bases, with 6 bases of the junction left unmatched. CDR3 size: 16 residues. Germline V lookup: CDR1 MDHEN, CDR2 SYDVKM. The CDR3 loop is CASSLSGTGVRETQYF. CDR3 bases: TGTGCCAGCAGTTTATCCGGGACAGGGGTCCGAGAGACCCAGTACTTC.

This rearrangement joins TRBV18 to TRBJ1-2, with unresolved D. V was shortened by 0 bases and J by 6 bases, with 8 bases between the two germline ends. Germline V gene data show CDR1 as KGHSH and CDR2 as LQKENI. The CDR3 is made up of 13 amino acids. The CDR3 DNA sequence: TGTGCCAGCTCACCACCGATCCAGGATGGCTACACCTTC. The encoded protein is CASSPPIQDGYTF.

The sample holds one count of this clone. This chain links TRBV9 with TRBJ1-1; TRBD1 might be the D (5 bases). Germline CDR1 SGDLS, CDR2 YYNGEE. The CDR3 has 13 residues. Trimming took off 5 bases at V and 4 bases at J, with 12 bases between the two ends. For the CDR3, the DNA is TGTGCCAGCAGTCCCGGGGGTCCCACTGAAGCTTTCTTT. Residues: CASSPGGPTEAFF.

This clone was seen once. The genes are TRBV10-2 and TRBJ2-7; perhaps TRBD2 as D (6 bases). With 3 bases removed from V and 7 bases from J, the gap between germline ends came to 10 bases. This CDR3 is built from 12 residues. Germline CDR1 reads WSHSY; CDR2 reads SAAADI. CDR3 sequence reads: CASSEGRGEQYF. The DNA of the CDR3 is TGCGCCAGCAGTGAAGGCCGGGGGGAGCAGTACTTC.

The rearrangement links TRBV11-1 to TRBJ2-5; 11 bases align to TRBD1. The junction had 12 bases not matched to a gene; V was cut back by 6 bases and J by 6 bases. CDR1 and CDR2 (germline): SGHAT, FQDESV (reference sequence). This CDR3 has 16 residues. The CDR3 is CASREGGQGAVQTQYF. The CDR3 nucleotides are TGTGCCAGCAGAGAAGGAGGACAGGGGGCTGTTCAGACCCAGTACTTC.

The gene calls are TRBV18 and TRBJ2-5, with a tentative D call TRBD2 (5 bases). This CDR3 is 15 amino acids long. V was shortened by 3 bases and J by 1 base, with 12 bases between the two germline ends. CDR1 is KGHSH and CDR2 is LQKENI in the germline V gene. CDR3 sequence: CASSPPDGIQETQYF. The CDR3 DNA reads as TGTGCCAGCTCACCCCCGGACGGGATCCAAGAGACCCAGTACTTC.

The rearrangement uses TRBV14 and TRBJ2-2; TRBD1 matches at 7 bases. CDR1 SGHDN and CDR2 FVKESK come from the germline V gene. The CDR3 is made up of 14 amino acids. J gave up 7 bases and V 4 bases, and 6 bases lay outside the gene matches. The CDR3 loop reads CASSLTRGIGELFF. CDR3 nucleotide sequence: TGTGCCAGCAGCCTAACCAGGGGGATCGGGGAGCTGTTTTTT.

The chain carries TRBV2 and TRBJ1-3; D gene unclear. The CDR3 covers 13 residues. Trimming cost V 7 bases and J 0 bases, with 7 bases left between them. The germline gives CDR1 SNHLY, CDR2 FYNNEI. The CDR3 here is CASKADSGNTIYF. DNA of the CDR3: TGTGCCAGCAAGGCGGACTCTGGAAACACCATATATTTT.